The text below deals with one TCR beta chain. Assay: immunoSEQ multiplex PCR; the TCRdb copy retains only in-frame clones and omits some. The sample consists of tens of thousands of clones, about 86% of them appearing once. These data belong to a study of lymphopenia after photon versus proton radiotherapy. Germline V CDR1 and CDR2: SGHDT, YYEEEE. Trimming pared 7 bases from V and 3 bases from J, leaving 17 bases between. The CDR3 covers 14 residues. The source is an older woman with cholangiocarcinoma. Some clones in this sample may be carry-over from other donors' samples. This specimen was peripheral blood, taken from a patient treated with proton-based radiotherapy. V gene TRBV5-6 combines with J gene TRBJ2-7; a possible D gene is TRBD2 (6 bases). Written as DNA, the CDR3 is TGTGCCAGCGGGGAGGTCGGTGGTGACTACGAGCAGTACTTC. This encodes CASGEVGGDYEQYF.